Below, 13 T cell receptor beta chains from the same sample are listed, as sequenced in a study of blood T cell repertoires in COVID-19. This table comes from immunoSEQ multiplex PCR, and its TCRdb copy is limited to in-frame clones, with some not included. Of 100,000 to 120,000 clones in the sample, approximately 90% were seen once. The sequencing input was peripheral blood. Every receptor here comes from a human donor in a cohort sampled during active COVID-19.

The rearrangement uses TRBV19 and TRBJ2-7; 9 bases are shared with TRBD1. The CDR3 totals 14 residues. V dropped 3 bases and J dropped 1; count of bases not matched to a gene: 1. Germline values: CDR1 LNHDA, CDR2 SQIVND (reference sequence). The CDR3 protein is CASSIGTGSYEQYF. Written as DNA, the CDR3 is TGTGCCAGTAGTATCGGGACAGGGTCCTACGAGCAGTACTTC.

Here the CDR3 DNA reads TGTGCCAGCAGCACAACAGGGACAGGGTATCAAGGGGCCAACGTCCTGACTTTC. It specifies CASSTTGTGYQGANVLTF. The chain carries TRBV7-3 and TRBJ2-6; TRBD1 agrees at 9 bases. V lost 5 bases to trimming and J lost 4 bases; unmatched junction nucleotides: 12. The germline V gene encodes CDR1 SGHTA and CDR2 FQGTGA. This CDR3 comprises 18 residues.

This clone has only a few counts. The chain uses TRBV7-9 and TRBJ2-7, with D possibly TRBD1 on 5 matching bases. The CDR3 consists of 16 residues. V gave up 2 bases and J gave up 3 bases, with 17 bases separating them. The germline V gene has CDR1 SEHNR and CDR2 FQNEAQ (reference sequence). This CDR3 is CASSLLGARFNYEQYF. In nucleotides, the CDR3 is TGTGCCAGCAGCTTACTAGGGGCGCGATTCAACTACGAGCAGTACTTC.

This chain joins TRBV28 and TRBJ2-1, with D perhaps TRBD2 (5 bases). The CDR3 has 14 amino acids. Germline V CDR1 and CDR2: MDHEN, SYDVKM. V was cut by 6 bases and J by 0 bases, with 9 bases left in between. CDR3 residues: CASSPGSSYNEQFF. The CDR3 region has the DNA TGTGCCAGCAGCCCGGGAAGCTCCTACAATGAGCAGTTCTTC.

This rearrangement joins TRBV7-2 to TRBJ2-5; 10 bases fit TRBD2. V lost 2 bases, J lost 4 bases, and 4 bases stayed unmatched. The germline CDR1 and CDR2 sequences are SGHTA and FQGNSA. The CDR3 length is 15 residues. The CDR3 DNA follows: TGTGCCAGCAGCTTACTAGCGGGAGAATCAGAGACCCAGTACTTC. Residues: CASSLLAGESETQYF.

This chain connects TRBV20-1 to TRBJ1-5; perhaps TRBD1 as D (5 bases). Germline CDR1 reads DFQATT; CDR2 reads SNEGSKA (reference sequence). The CDR3 covers 15 residues. V was clipped by 3 bases and J by 7 bases, with 19 bases between them. In DNA, the CDR3 is TGCAGTGCTAGTGGGGGACTTTTGCCGACCCAGCCCCAGCATTTT. Translated: CSASGGLLPTQPQHF.

The chain uses TRBV7-8 and TRBJ1-1; the D is unclear. This CDR3 has 13 residues. V dropped 5 bases and J dropped 3 bases, with 10 bases sitting between them. The germline gives CDR1 SGHVS, CDR2 FQNEAQ. In nucleotides, the CDR3 is TGTGCCAGCAGCCGACCGAGGGACACTGAAGCTTTCTTT. This sequence encodes CASSRPRDTEAFF. The full variable domain, its missing parts supplied by reference TRBV7-8 and TRBJ1-1, is GAGVSQSPRYKVAKRGQDVALRCDPISGHVSLFWYQQALGQGPEFLTYFQNEAQLDKSGLPSDRFFAERPEGSVSTLKIQRTQQEDSAVYLCASSRPRDTEAFFGQGTRLTVV.

The chain recombines TRBV19 with TRBJ1-1; TRBD1 is a possible D gene (5 bases). V lost 2 bases and J lost 5, with 15 bases in between. Germline CDR1 LNHDA, CDR2 SQIVND (reference sequence). The CDR3 contains 15 residues. The CDR3 nucleotides are TGTGCCAGTAGTATAACCTGGACATCTAGGACTGAAGCTTTCTTT. This codes for CASSITWTSRTEAFF. Full variable domain (rest looked up from reference TRBV19 and TRBJ1-1): DGGITQSPKYLFRKEGQNVTLSCEQNLNHDAMYWYRQDPGQGLRLIYYSQIVNDFQKGDIAEGYSVSREKKESFPLTVTSAQKNPTAFYLCASSITWTSRTEAFFGQGTRLTVV.

This chain uses TRBV30 with TRBJ2-5; 7 nucleotides line up with TRBD1. CDR1 and CDR2 (germline): GTSNPN, SVGIG (reference sequence). V dropped 2 bases and J dropped 1; count of bases not matched to a gene: 10. This CDR3 comprises 16 residues. DNA of the CDR3: TGTGCCTGGAGTCTTCCTGGGACAGCGCTCCAAGAGACCCAGTACTTC. This encodes CAWSLPGTALQETQYF.

This clone has a single count. The chain links TRBV7-2 to TRBJ1-1; D uncertain. CDR1 and CDR2 (germline): SGHTA, FQGNSA. The ends were cut back, 2 bases at V and 4 bases at J, with 11 bases in the middle. The CDR3 has 14 amino acids. This CDR3 reads CASSLWTGVTEAFF. Here the CDR3 DNA reads TGTGCCAGCAGCTTATGGACTGGGGTCACTGAAGCTTTCTTT.

The genes are TRBV11-2 and TRBJ2-3; tentatively, D is TRBD2 (5 bases). The CDR3 runs 18 residues. The germline V and J ends were trimmed by 3 bases and 0 bases, with 19 bases remaining between them. Germline V gives CDR1 SGHAT, CDR2 FQNNGV. The CDR3 region has the DNA TGTGCCAGCAGCTTTGATGAGGTAGGAGTAGCGAGCACAGATACGCAGTATTTT. Translation: CASSFDEVGVASTDTQYF.

The chain has TRBV12-3 or TRBV12-4 and TRBJ1-2; 8 bases agree with TRBD1. The CDR3 is made up of 13 amino acids. V shed 4 bases and J 7 bases; nucleotides not matched to a gene: 5. The CDR3 here is CASSSPDRAGYTF. In DNA, the CDR3 is TGTGCCAGCAGTTCACCGGACAGGGCTGGCTACACCTTC.

V gene TRBV15 combines with J gene TRBJ2-6, with D possibly matching TRBD2 (6 bases). The CDR3 has 19 residues. V was clipped by 2 bases and J by 0 bases, with 17 bases between them. Germline CDR1 LNHNV, CDR2 YYDKDF (reference sequence). DNA of the CDR3: TGTGCCACCAGCAGACGTGGAGGGACTCCGCCCTCTGGGGCCAACGTCCTGACTTTC. Amino acid sequence: CATSRRGGTPPSGANVLTF.